This TCR beta chain was recorded in a study of blood T cell repertoires in COVID-19. The CDR3 spans 16 residues. Sequencing used immunoSEQ multiplex PCR; TCRdb keeps in-frame clones, though not all of them. The sample carries about 400,000 clones, roughly 90% recorded once. This sequence originates from a woman aged 40 to 50 with acute COVID-19. The sequenced material came from PBMCs or T cells enriched from blood (not recorded which). The V and J genes are TRBV21-1 and TRBJ1-2; TRBD1 was called by the table and not checked on the DNA. TRBV21-1 is flagged as a pseudogene. For the CDR3, the DNA is TGTGCCAGCAGCAAGGGGCAGGGGCCAGTGCACTATGGCTACACCTTC. Residues: CASSKGQGPVHYGYTF.